The 5 T cell receptor beta chains below were found in one sample sequenced in a study of glioma-infiltrating T cells after dendritic cell vaccination. Time point given: after dendritic cell vaccination, including at tumor progression/relapse. Measured with immunoSEQ multiplex PCR; TCRdb has only the in-frame clones, and not every one. The sample includes about 82,000 clones, roughly 80% of them seen just once. The sequencing used blood, collected after dendritic cell vaccination. These receptor sequences come from a human donor with glioblastoma.

The genes are TRBV2 and TRBJ2-5; TRBD2 aligns across 14 bases. CDR1 is SNHLY and CDR2 is FYNNEI in the germline V gene. CDR3 size: 16 residues. Trimming at V came to 6 bases and at J to 2 bases, leaving 5 bases not matched to a gene. CDR3 amino acids: CASRGWTSGGQETQYF. The CDR3 nucleotides read TGTGCCAGCAGGGGCTGGACTAGCGGGGGGCAAGAGACCCAGTACTTC.

The table lists this clone with many counts. This rearrangement joins TRBV7-9 to TRBJ2-3; D is undetermined. Trimming took 5 bases from V and 4 from J, leaving 7 bases between them. CDR3 length equals 12 residues. Germline V lookup: CDR1 SEHNR, CDR2 FQNEAQ (reference sequence). CDR3 region: CASSGLADTQYF. In nucleotides, the CDR3 is TGTGCCAGCAGCGGGCTTGCAGATACGCAGTATTTT.

The J gene is TRBJ1-5, the V gene TRBV27, with D possibly TRBD1 on 5 matching bases. V was cut by 2 bases and J by 5 bases, with 10 bases left in between. Germline assignment: CDR1 MNHEY and CDR2 SMNVEV (reference sequence). This CDR3 is 14 amino acids long. The chain's CDR3 is CASSLRGEYQPQHF. The CDR3 nucleotides are TGTGCCAGCAGTTTAAGGGGCGAGTATCAGCCCCAGCATTTT.

This chain uses TRBV4-2 with TRBJ2-7; TRBD1 agrees at 7 bases. Germline V gives CDR1 LGHNA, CDR2 YNFKEQ. With 4 bases clipped from V and 4 bases from J, the junction kept 19 bases outside the gene matches. This CDR3 has 18 amino acids. CDR3 protein: CASSLFSEGGRSRYEQYF. The CDR3 DNA is TGTGCCAGCAGCCTCTTTAGTGAAGGGGGCCGGTCGAGGTACGAGCAGTACTTC.

The J gene is TRBJ2-1, the V gene TRBV19, with 8 bases aligning to TRBD2. The V segment lost 9 bases and the J segment 9 bases; nucleotides outside the gene matches: 13. The CDR3 is made up of 14 amino acids. The germline V gene has CDR1 LNHDA and CDR2 SQIVND (reference sequence). The CDR3 nucleotides are TGTGCCAGCTGCTTCAGCGGGGGTGCTTGTGAGCAGTTCTTC. It yields the protein CASCFSGGACEQFF.